A selection of T cell receptor beta chains follows, all from one sample in a study of HIV-infected patients and healthy controls. TCRdb re-called the 5' RACE reads with MiXCR, one entry per CDR3 protein. There are fewer than 11,000 distinct CDR3 sequences in the sample; around 4.9% occur only once, and about 14% lies in the top ten. This specimen was blood, taken before antiretroviral therapy. The source is an adult with HIV infection. Both conserved end residues are part of each CDR3. The order of the fields is J gene, clone size, D gene, V gene, CDR3 DNA, CDR3 protein. D genes are given only for firm matches. Part of the rows lack a size; the others show once, few, many or a class for expanded clones.

>TRBJ1-1|few|TRBD1|TRBV28
TGTGCCAGCAGGGAGACGGGACAGGGCTACACTGAAGCTTTCTTT
CASRETGQGYTEAFF
>TRBJ2-3|many|.|TRBV5-6
TGTGCCAGCAGCTTGGGCAGGGCCACAGATACGCAGTATTTT
CASSLGRATDTQYF
>TRBJ2-1|.|.|TRBV29-1
TGCAGCGCTGGGCCCGACCTGGAGCAGTTCTTC
CSAGPDLEQFF
>TRBJ2-2|many|TRBD1|TRBV7-2
TGTGCCAGCAGCCCCCCCCCGGGGTCAGGGGGTACGGGGGAGCTGTTTTTT
CASSPPPGSGGTGELFF
>TRBJ2-1|many|.|TRBV5-5
TGTGCCAGCGGTCCGACAGGCTACAATGAGCAGTTCTTC
CASGPTGYNEQFF
>TRBJ1-1|many|.|TRBV28
TGTGCCAGCAGTTTTGCCTCAGGTCGGACTGAAGCTTTCTTT
CASSFASGRTEAFF
>TRBJ1-1|many|TRBD1|TRBV4-2
TGTGCCAGCAGCCATCCGACAGGGGACACTGAAGCTTTCTTT
CASSHPTGDTEAFF
>TRBJ1-1|many|.|TRBV20-1
TGCAGTGCGTGGGACATCACTGAAGCTTTCTTT
CSAWDITEAFF
>TRBJ2-7|many|TRBD2|TRBV2
TGTGCCAGCAGTGACTTGGGACTAGCGGATTTTTACGAGCAGTACTTC
CASSDLGLADFYEQYF
>TRBJ1-1|many|.|TRBV20-1
TGCAGTGCCAGGGAGAACACTGAAGCTTTCTTT
CSARENTEAFF
>TRBJ2-1|many|.|TRBV7-9
TGTGCCAGCAGGTCGAGGAATTACAATGAGCAGTTCTTC
CASRSRNYNEQFF
>TRBJ2-2|many|.|TRBV29-1
TGCAGCGTTGAGGACGGAGACACCGGGGAGCTGTTTTTT
CSVEDGDTGELFF
>TRBJ2-3|.|.|TRBV3-1
TGTGCCAGCAGCCATGGAGACGGGCCCCCAGATACGCAGTATTTT
CASSHGDGPPDTQYF
>TRBJ2-7|.|.|TRBV7-9
TGTGCCAGAATCTCGGGGGAGTGGGAAGCCTACGAGCAGTACTTC
CARISGEWEAYEQYF
>TRBJ2-3|medium-sized|TRBD2|TRBV5-5
TGTGCCAGCAGCTTAATGGCGGGGGGAGATACGCAGTATTTT
CASSLMAGGDTQYF
>TRBJ2-1|medium-sized|TRBD2|TRBV29-1
TGCAGCGTTGAGGGCGGGAGCTCCAATGAGCAGTTCTTC
CSVEGGSSNEQFF
>TRBJ1-1|medium-sized|.|TRBV5-1
TGCGCCAGCAGCTTCCCAGGGGAGGGCACTGAAGCTTTCTTT
CASSFPGEGTEAFF
>TRBJ1-5|many|.|TRBV19
TGTGCCAGACAGGGCAATCAGCCCCAGCATTTT
CARQGNQPQHF
>TRBJ1-2|many|.|TRBV28
TGTGCCAGCAGTTTTAAACTGGCTAACTATGGCTACACCTTC
CASSFKLANYGYTF
>TRBJ2-7|many|TRBD2|TRBV2
TGTGCCAGCAGAAGACTAGCGGGAGGGTCCTTGATTTCCTACGAGCAGTACTTC
CASRRLAGGSLISYEQYF
>TRBJ2-7|many|TRBD1|TRBV5-1
TGCGCCAGCAGCCCGGGGACAGGGCCCTACGAGCAGTACTTC
CASSPGTGPYEQYF
>TRBJ2-3|large|TRBD1|TRBV28
TGTGCCAGCAGCCCCCGACAGGGTGGCACAGATACGCAGTATTTT
CASSPRQGGTDTQYF